The present T cell receptor beta chain was sequenced within a study of cytomegalovirus exposure and HLA in healthy donors. About this clone: Antigen unknown.

There are 16 residues in the CDR3. From germline, CDR1 is MGHDK and CDR2 SYGVNS. Study-wide results and limits: According to the study, 160 or so TCR beta chains were cytomegalovirus-associated.

Researchers ran the PCR with 60 Vbeta and 13 Jbeta primers. Here immunoSEQ multiplex PCR was the method, and the copy in TCRdb shows in-frame clones only, minus some. The sample lists about 120,000 clones, 70% to 80% seen once, with under 9.5% in the top ten. The source of this sequence is a woman between 45 and 60 years old in good health and CMV-seropositive. V is TRBV25-1 and J is TRBJ2-5; 10 bases fit TRBD1. The assigned J gene may be wrong: the sequence end matches TRBJ2-7 better. The sequencing sample was made of PBMCs. The chain's CDR3 is CASSERNRDRGYEQYF. CDR3 sequence (DNA): TGTGCCAGCAGTGAAAGAAACCGGGACAGGGGATACGAGCAGTACTTC.